Reported below is one TCR beta chain. The data derive from a study of T cell changes during pregnancy in multiple sclerosis. Data came from immunoSEQ multiplex PCR; TCRdb stores just in-frame clones and leaves some out. The profile shows 30,000 to 40,000 clones, about nine tenths of them singletons. The CDR3 runs 14 residues. Germline CDR1 is SGHRS and CDR2 is YFSETQ. The V end was cut by 3 bases, the J end by 3 bases, with 13 bases between. Sample: CD8+ T cells from peripheral blood mononuclear cells, taken before pregnancy. The clonotype comes from a female donor with multiple sclerosis, enrolled in a pregnancy study. V gene TRBV5-1 combines with J gene TRBJ2-7; perhaps TRBD1 as D (5 bases). CDR3 in DNA: TGCGCCAGCAGCTGGACGACAGCGAACTACGAGCAGTACTTC. This codes for CASSWTTANYEQYF.